These 5 T cell receptor beta chains came from one sample sequenced in a study of T cell responses to AZD1222 COVID-19 vaccine. Measured with immunoSEQ multiplex PCR; TCRdb has only the in-frame clones, and not every one. In the table there are some 190,000 clones, almost 95% of which are singletons. Sequences were derived from peripheral blood, sampled on day 0 of AZD1222 vaccination. All receptors derive from an adult in good health.

The chain uses TRBV2 and TRBJ1-4; perhaps TRBD1 as D (5 bases). V lost 3 bases and J 8 bases, leaving 13 bases between the germline ends. The CDR3 covers 14 residues. The germline V gene encodes CDR1 SNHLY and CDR2 FYNNEI. CDR3 sequence (DNA): TGTGCCAGCAGTGATCCAGGGCACGAAGAAAAACTGTTTTTT. Amino acid sequence: CASSDPGHEEKLFF.

The table lists this clone with a count of one. J is TRBJ2-2 and V is TRBV7-2, with 9 bases identical to TRBD2. CDR3 size: 16 residues. The J segment lost 5 bases and the V segment lost 2 bases, leaving 6 bases of the junction unmatched. Per the germline V gene, CDR1 is SGHTA and CDR2 is FQGNSA. CDR3 residues: CASSLLAGLGTGELFF. For the CDR3, the DNA is TGTGCCAGCAGCTTACTAGCGGGGCTCGGGACCGGGGAGCTGTTTTTT.

The gene calls are TRBV7-2 and TRBJ2-5; maybe TRBD2 (6 bases). The length of the CDR3 is 17 residues. V gave up 3 bases and J gave up 0 bases, with 17 bases separating them. The germline gives CDR1 SGHTA, CDR2 FQGNSA. CDR3 in DNA: TGTGCCAGCAGCTTCTGGGACTTCAGGGTGTACCAAGAGACCCAGTACTTC. The encoded protein is CASSFWDFRVYQETQYF.

This clone appeared a single time. The chain uses TRBV19 and TRBJ1-2; D may be TRBD1 (5 bases). The V end was cut by 8 bases, the J end by 7 bases, with 20 bases between. Germline CDR1 is LNHDA and CDR2 is SQIVND (reference sequence). This CDR3 has 14 residues. The CDR3 DNA reads TGTGCCAGTTCGGGACGGAGGTCCTATGGTGGCTACACCTTC. Translating it yields CASSGRRSYGGYTF.

The CDR3, as DNA: TGTGCCAGTAAACTACCGGGACAGGGAGAGTATACTGAAGCTTTCTTT. Translation gives CASKLPGQGEYTEAFF. This sequence joins TRBV5-4 and TRBJ1-1; TRBD1 matches at 9 bases. V lost 8 bases, J lost 5 bases, and 16 bases stayed unmatched. This CDR3 region has 16 residues. The germline V gene encodes CDR1 SGHNT and CDR2 YYREEE (reference sequence).